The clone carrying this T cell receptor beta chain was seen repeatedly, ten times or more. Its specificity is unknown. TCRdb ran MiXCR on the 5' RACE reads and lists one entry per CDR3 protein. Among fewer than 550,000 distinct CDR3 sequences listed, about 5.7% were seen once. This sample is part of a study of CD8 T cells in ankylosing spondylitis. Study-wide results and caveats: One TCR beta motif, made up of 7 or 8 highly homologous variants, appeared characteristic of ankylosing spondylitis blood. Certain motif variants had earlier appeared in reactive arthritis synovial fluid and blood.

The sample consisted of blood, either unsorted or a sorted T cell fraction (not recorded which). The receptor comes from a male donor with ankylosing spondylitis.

Here the CDR3 DNA reads TGTGCCAGCAGGTCGGCAGGGTCTAACTATGGCTACACCTTC. Translated: CASRSAGSNYGYTF. The chain joins TRBV28 to TRBJ1-2, with D possibly TRBD1 on 5 matching bases. Deletions cut 6 bases from V and 0 bases from J, with 11 bases between. The CDR3 has 14 amino acids. CDR1 is MDHEN and CDR2 is SYDVKM in the germline V gene.